The rows below give T cell receptor beta chains drawn from one sample of a study of identical twins. From the 5' RACE reads, TCRdb called clonotypes with MiXCR, one entry per CDR3 protein. The sample lists a few hundred thousand distinct CDR3 sequences, around 8% occurring once. These data also featured in a second study, about yellow fever vaccine responses in identical twins.

Sequencing used CD8+ T cells sorted from blood. The receptors stem from a young woman in good health. Both conserved end residues are part of each CDR3. Each record gives: V gene, CDR3 protein.

v_gene: TRBV4-2
CDR3aa: CASRASLADQETQYF

v_gene: TRBV29-1
CDR3aa: CSVGSVGYGYTF

v_gene: TRBV27
CDR3aa: CASSFIEEANTGELFF

v_gene: TRBV12-5
CDR3aa: CASGLPGQNNEQFF

v_gene: TRBV15
CDR3aa: CATSRDLAGGGTGELFF

v_gene: TRBV7-9
CDR3aa: CASSLSGSDHSPLHF

v_gene: TRBV6-1
CDR3aa: CASIGPMNTEAFF

v_gene: TRBV28
CDR3aa: CASSFDRDRGGQETQYF

v_gene: TRBV27
CDR3aa: CASSASRNQPQHF

v_gene: TRBV25-1
CDR3aa: CASSDRAGEQYF

v_gene: TRBV12-3/TRBV12-4
CDR3aa: CASRAGGTEAFF

v_gene: TRBV25-1
CDR3aa: CASSGPPPGTGRVETQYF

v_gene: TRBV5-6
CDR3aa: CASSPGPSCYNEQFF

v_gene: TRBV20-1
CDR3aa: CSARDLPDDTQYF

v_gene: TRBV6-4
CDR3aa: CASSDSGANPYNEQFF

v_gene: TRBV4-1
CDR3aa: CASSQISGGGNIQYF

v_gene: TRBV12-3/TRBV12-4
CDR3aa: CASSLIPYNYGYTF

v_gene: TRBV7-8
CDR3aa: CASSLKRSGDDVGNQPQHF

v_gene: TRBV2
CDR3aa: CASSEGDHPYEQYF

v_gene: TRBV12-3/TRBV12-4
CDR3aa: CASSLYPPGTGSYNEQFF

v_gene: TRBV4-3
CDR3aa: CASSQVGASSYEQYF

v_gene: TRBV10-3
CDR3aa: CAISESPGSGWDEQYF

v_gene: TRBV7-9
CDR3aa: CASSLAGTSVYEQYF

v_gene: TRBV7-6
CDR3aa: CASSLKWGPWEKLFF

v_gene: TRBV5-6
CDR3aa: CASSLSWSGNYEQYF

v_gene: TRBV2
CDR3aa: CASSWPGTGGEWTEAFF

v_gene: TRBV6-5
CDR3aa: CASSTSDSRYEQYF

v_gene: TRBV6-1
CDR3aa: CASRVQYSGNTEAFF

v_gene: TRBV5-6
CDR3aa: CASSLGPGQSSYEQYF

v_gene: TRBV20-1
CDR3aa: CSARGPHPTQYF

v_gene: TRBV2
CDR3aa: CASSTTGGNGYTF

v_gene: TRBV20-1
CDR3aa: CSASFAWGYEQYF

v_gene: TRBV2
CDR3aa: CAVASGRYEQFF

v_gene: TRBV20-1
CDR3aa: CSARDLAGVTDTQYF

v_gene: TRBV7-9
CDR3aa: CASSPGVGQFF

v_gene: TRBV7-3
CDR3aa: CASSPLDFSYNEQFF

v_gene: TRBV4-3
CDR3aa: CASSQALVFETQYF

v_gene: TRBV29-1
CDR3aa: CSVDWGEAYNEQFF

v_gene: TRBV5-4
CDR3aa: CASSSYSGGETQYF

v_gene: TRBV9
CDR3aa: CASSVGDLGYGYTF

v_gene: TRBV19
CDR3aa: CASTGTGVEQYF

v_gene: TRBV27
CDR3aa: CASSYQGLKNIQYF

v_gene: TRBV27
CDR3aa: CASSSGRYGYTF

v_gene: TRBV6-2/TRBV6-3
CDR3aa: CASSYESQRESFF

v_gene: TRBV24-1
CDR3aa: CATTTIQGGEETQYF

v_gene: TRBV11-2
CDR3aa: CATYGRRPGANVLTF

v_gene: TRBV7-2
CDR3aa: CASSTGLAGDNEQFF

v_gene: TRBV6-1
CDR3aa: CASSERHPYEQYF